What follows are 9 T cell receptor beta chains derived from one specimen sequenced in a study of response to subunit inactivated influenza vaccine. One entry per CDR3 protein, called by TCRdb with MiXCR from the RT-PCR reads. The top ten hold about an eighth of the sample, which has a few hundred thousand distinct CDR3 sequences, approximately 7.8% seen once. Material: PBMCs from blood, obtained less than 30 months after vaccination. These receptors all stem from a man between 50 and 69 years old who received an inactivated influenza vaccine.

CDR3 nucleotide sequence: TGTGCCAGCAGCCTAGGCACTAGCGGGTACACAGATACGCAGTATTTT. Its protein product is CASSLGTSGYTDTQYF. The chain uses TRBV11-2 and TRBJ2-3; 9 bases align to TRBD2. V dropped 5 bases and J dropped 2; count of bases not matched to a gene: 8. This CDR3 spans 16 amino acids. Per the germline V gene, CDR1 is SGHAT and CDR2 is FQNNGV.

In this sample, this clonotype turned up many times. The genes are TRBV12-3 or TRBV12-4 and TRBJ2-3; a weak D match, TRBD2 (6 bases). The V gene lost 6 bases and the J gene lost 7 bases, with 20 bases spanning the gap. The CDR3 sequence is 15 residues long. CDR3 in amino acids: CASSPSAGPSYTQYF. The CDR3, as DNA: TGTGCCAGCAGCCCCAGCGCGGGACCTTCGTATACGCAGTATTTT.

V usage is TRBV10-3 and J usage is TRBJ2-7; unclear D gene. Germline assignment: CDR1 ENHRY and CDR2 SYGVKD. The CDR3 sequence is 14 residues long. V was shortened by 2 bases and J by 4 bases, with 12 bases between the two germline ends. The CDR3 DNA reads as TGTGCCATCAGTGAGGACGGAACCTCTTACGAGCAGTACTTC. Its translation is CAISEDGTSYEQYF.

The chain joins TRBV20-1 to TRBJ2-2; either TRBD1 or TRBD2 may supply D (5 bases each). The CDR3 contains 16 residues. Germline V gives CDR1 DFQATT, CDR2 SNEGSKA (reference sequence). V was clipped by 1 base and J by 1 base, with 13 bases between them. The CDR3 loop reads CSARVWDAGNTGELFF. DNA for the CDR3: TGCAGTGCTAGAGTGTGGGACGCCGGGAACACCGGGGAGCTGTTTTTT.

This chain uses TRBV5-6 with TRBJ1-2; D unresolved. This CDR3 has 14 residues. Germline CDR1 is SGHDT and CDR2 is YYEEEE. The germline V and J ends were trimmed by 4 bases and 4 bases, with 14 bases remaining between them. CDR3 in DNA: TGTGCCAGCAGCGGCAGGCCGTTTGTCTATGGCTACACCTTC. Translating it yields CASSGRPFVYGYTF. The full variable domain, rest sourced from reference TRBV5-6 and TRBJ1-2, is DAGVTQSPTHLIKTRGQQVTLRCSPKSGHDTVSWYQQALGQGPQFIFQYYEEEERQRGNFPDRFSGHQFPNYSSELNVNALLLGDSALYLCASSGRPFVYGYTFGSGTRLTVV.

This clonotype was observed at least ten times. Here the CDR3 reads CASSVAGELFF. CDR3 DNA: TGTGCCAGCAGTGTAGCCGGGGAGCTGTTTTTT. This chain uses TRBV6-1 with TRBJ2-2; D is undetermined. This CDR3 has 11 amino acids. Germline lookup yields CDR1 MNHNS and CDR2 SASEGT. Trimming shortened V by 4 bases and J by 6 bases, and 3 bases separated the two germline ends.

This clonotype was recorded at least ten times. This chain connects TRBV10-3 to TRBJ1-5; 8 nucleotides align to TRBD1. Germline-derived CDR1 and CDR2 are ENHRY and SYGVKD. V was pared by 0 bases and J by 3 bases, with 4 bases of the junction left unmatched. This CDR3 is built from 16 residues. The CDR3 sequence: CAISESSGGYNQPQHF. CDR3 bases: TGTGCCATCAGTGAGTCGTCAGGGGGCTACAATCAGCCCCAGCATTTT.

This clonotype was found a few times. V usage is TRBV7-2 and J usage is TRBJ1-2, with TRBD1 matching over 7 bases. Germline V lookup: CDR1 SGHTA, CDR2 FQGNSA. The CDR3 length is 14 residues. The V and J ends lost 5 bases and 8 bases, in that order; junction bases with no gene match: 11. CDR3 bases: TGTGCCAGCAGCGCCGGGACAGCCTCACAGGGCTACACCTTC. The encoded protein is CASSAGTASQGYTF. Drawing the rest from reference TRBV7-2 and TRBJ1-2, the complete variable domain is GAGVSQSPSNKVTEKGKDVELRCDPISGHTALYWYRQSLGQGLEFLIYFQGNSAPDKSGLPSDRFSAERTGGSVSTLTIQRTQQEDSAVYLCASSAGTASQGYTFGSGTRLTVV.

J is TRBJ2-4 and V is TRBV29-1; 7 positions match TRBD2. The CDR3 has 14 amino acids. From germline, CDR1 is SQVTM and CDR2 ANQGSEA. Trimming took 5 bases from V and 7 from J; bases not matched to a gene: 11. CDR3 amino acids: CSVTRGVQRNIQYF. Here the CDR3 DNA reads TGCAGCGTTACCCGGGGGGTGCAGCGCAACATTCAGTACTTC.